This T cell receptor delta chain stems from a study of gamma-delta chains in newborns, infants, children. TCRdb re-identified clones in the reads via CATT. The table shows about 4,000 delta-chain clones, with about 40% occurring only once. This CDR3 is 23 amino acids long. With V trimmed by 0 bases and J by 3 bases, 26 bases remained unmatched. Germline V gives CDR1 TSWWSYY, CDR2 QGS. This clone came up a few times. Source: blood, taken at week 6. The source is a child who was a newborn, infant or young child, either healthy, febrile or measles-vaccinated (not recorded which). This chain uses TRDV1 with TRDJ1; 9 nucleotides match TRDD2. The CDR3 loop is CALGELTGPSYVPGVPVADKLIF. CDR3 nucleotides: TGTGCTCTTGGGGAACTCACGGGACCTTCCTACGTACCGGGGGTCCCCGTCGCCGATAAACTCATCTTT.